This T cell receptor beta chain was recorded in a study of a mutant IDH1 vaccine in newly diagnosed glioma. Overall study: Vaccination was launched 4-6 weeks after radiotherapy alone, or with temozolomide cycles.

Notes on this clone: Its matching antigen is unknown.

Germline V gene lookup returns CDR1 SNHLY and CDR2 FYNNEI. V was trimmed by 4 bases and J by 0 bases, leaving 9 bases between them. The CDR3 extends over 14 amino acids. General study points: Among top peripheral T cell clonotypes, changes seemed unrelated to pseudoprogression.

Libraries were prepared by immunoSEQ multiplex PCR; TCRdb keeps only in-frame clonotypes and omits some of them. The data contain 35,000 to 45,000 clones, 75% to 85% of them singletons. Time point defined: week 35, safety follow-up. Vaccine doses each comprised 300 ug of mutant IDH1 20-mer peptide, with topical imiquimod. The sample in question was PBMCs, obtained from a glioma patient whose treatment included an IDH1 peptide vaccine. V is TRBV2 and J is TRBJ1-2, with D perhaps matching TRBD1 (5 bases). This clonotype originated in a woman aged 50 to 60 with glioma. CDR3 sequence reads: CASSGLTANYGYTF. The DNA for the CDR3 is TGTGCCAGCAGTGGATTGACAGCTAACTATGGCTACACCTTC. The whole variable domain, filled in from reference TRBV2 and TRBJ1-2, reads EPEVTQTPSHQVTQMGQEVILRCVPISNHLYFYWYRQILGQKVEFLVSFYNNEISEKSEIFDDQFSVERPDGSNFTLKIRSTKLEDSAMYFCASSGLTANYGYTFGSGTRLTVV.